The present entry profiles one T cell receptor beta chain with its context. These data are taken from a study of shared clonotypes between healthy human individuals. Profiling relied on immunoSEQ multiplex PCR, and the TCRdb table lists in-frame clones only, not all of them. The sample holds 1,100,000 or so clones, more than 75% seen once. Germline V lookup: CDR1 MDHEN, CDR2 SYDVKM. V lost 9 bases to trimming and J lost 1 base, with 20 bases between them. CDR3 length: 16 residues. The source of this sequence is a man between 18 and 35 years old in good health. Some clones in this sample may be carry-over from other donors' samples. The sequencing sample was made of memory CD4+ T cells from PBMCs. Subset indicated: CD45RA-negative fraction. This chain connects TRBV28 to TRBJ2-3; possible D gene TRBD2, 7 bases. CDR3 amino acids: CASPPGGQGGTDTQYF. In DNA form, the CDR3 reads TGTGCCAGTCCTCCGGGGGGCCAGGGAGGCACAGATACGCAGTATTTT. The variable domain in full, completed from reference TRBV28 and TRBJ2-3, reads DVKVTQSSRYLVKRTGEKVFLECVQDMDHENMFWYRQDPGLGLRLIYFSYDVKMKEKGDIPEGYSVSREKKERFSLILESASTNQTSMYLCASPPGGQGGTDTQYFGPGTRLTVL.